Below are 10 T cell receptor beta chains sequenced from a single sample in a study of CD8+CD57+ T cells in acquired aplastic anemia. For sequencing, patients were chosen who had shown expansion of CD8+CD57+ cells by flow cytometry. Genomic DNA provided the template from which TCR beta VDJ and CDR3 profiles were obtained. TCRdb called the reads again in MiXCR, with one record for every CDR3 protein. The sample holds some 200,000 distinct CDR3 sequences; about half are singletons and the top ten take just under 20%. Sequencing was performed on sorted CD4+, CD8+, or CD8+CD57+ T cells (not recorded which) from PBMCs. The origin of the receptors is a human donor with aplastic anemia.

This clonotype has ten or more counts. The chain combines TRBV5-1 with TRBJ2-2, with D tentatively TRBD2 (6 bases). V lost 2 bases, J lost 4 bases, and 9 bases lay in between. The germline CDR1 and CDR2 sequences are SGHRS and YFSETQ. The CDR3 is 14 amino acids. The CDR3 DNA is TGCGCCAGCAGCTTAGGACTATTCACCGGGGAGCTGTTTTTT. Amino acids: CASSLGLFTGELFF.

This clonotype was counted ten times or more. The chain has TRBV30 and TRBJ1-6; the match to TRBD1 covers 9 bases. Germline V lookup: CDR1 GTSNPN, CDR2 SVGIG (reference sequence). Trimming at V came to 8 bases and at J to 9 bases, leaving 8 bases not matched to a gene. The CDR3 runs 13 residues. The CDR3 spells CAACGTGTSPLHF. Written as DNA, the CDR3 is TGTGCCGCCTGCGGGACAGGGACTTCACCCCTCCACTTT. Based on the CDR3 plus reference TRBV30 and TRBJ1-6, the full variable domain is SQTIHQWPATLVQPVGSPLSLECTVEGTSNPNLYWYRQAAGRGLQLLFYSVGIGQISSEVPQNLSASRPQDRQFILSSKKLLLSDSGFYLCAACGTGTSPLHFGNGTRLTVT.

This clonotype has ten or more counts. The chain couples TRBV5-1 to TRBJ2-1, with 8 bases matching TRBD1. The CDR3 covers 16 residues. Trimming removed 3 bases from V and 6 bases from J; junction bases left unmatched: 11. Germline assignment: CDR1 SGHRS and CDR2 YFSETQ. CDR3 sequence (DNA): TGCGCCAGCAGCTCGGGCGGACAGGGTATATCCAATGAGCAGTTCTTC. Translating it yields CASSSGGQGISNEQFF.

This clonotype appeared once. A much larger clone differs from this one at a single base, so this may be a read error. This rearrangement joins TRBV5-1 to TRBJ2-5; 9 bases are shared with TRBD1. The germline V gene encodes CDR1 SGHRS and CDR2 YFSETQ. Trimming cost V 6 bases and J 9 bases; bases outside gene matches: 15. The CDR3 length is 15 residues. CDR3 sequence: CASTPGDRDGEAQYF. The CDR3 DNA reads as TGCGCCAGCACCCCTGGGGACAGGGACGGGGAGGCCCAGTACTTC.

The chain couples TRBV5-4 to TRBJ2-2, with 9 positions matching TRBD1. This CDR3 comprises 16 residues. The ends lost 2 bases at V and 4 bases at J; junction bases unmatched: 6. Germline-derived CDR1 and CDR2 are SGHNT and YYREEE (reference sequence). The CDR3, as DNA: TGTGCCAGCAGCTTCGGGACAGGGAGGACCACCGGGGAGCTGTTTTTT. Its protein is CASSFGTGRTTGELFF.

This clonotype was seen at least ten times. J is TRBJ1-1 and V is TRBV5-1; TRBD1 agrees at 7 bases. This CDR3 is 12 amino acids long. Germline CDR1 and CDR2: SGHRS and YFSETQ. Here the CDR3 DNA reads TGCGCGATGGGACAGAGGAACACTGAAGCTTTCTTT. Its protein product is CAMGQRNTEAFF. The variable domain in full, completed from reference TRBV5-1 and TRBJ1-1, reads KAGVTQTPRYLIKTRGQQVTLSCSPISGHRSVSWYQQTPGQGLQFLFEYFSETQRNKGNFPGRFSGRQFSNSRSEMNVSTLELGDSALYLCAMGQRNTEAFFGQGTRLTVV.

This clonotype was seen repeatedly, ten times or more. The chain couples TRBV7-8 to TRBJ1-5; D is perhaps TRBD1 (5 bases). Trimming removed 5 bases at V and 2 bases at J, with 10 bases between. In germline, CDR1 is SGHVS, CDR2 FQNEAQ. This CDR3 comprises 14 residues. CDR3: CASSVWDGNQPQHF. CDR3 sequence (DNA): TGTGCCAGCAGCGTTTGGGACGGCAATCAGCCCCAGCATTTT.

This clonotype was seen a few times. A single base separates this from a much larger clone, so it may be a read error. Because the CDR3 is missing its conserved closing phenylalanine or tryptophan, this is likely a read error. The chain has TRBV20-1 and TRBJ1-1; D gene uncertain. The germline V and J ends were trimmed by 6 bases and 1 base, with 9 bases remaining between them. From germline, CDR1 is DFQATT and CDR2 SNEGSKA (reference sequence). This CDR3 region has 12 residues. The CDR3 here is CSAIDGNTEAFL. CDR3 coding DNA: TGCAGTGCAATTGACGGGAACACTGAAGCTTTCCTT.

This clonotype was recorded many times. The DNA for the CDR3 is TGCGCCAGCAGCTTTAGCGGGCCTAGCACAGATACGCAGTATTTT. It yields the protein CASSFSGPSTDTQYF. V usage is TRBV5-1 and J usage is TRBJ2-3; TRBD2 matches at 7 bases. Trimming cost V 2 bases and J 0 bases; bases outside gene matches: 3. CDR3 length: 15 amino acids. Germline CDR1 reads SGHRS; CDR2 reads YFSETQ. Based on the CDR3 plus reference TRBV5-1 and TRBJ2-3, the full variable domain is KAGVTQTPRYLIKTRGQQVTLSCSPISGHRSVSWYQQTPGQGLQFLFEYFSETQRNKGNFPGRFSGRQFSNSRSEMNVSTLELGDSALYLCASSFSGPSTDTQYFGPGTRLTVL.

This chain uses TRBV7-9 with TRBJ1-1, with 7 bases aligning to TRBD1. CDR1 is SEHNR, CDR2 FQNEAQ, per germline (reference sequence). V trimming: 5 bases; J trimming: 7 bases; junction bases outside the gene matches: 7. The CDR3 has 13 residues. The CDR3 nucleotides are TGTGCCAGCAGCGCAAGGGGGACAGATGAAGCTTTCTTT. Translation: CASSARGTDEAFF. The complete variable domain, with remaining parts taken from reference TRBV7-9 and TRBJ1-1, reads DTGVSQNPRHKITKRGQNVTFRCDPISEHNRLYWYRQTLGQGPEFLTYFQNEAQLEKSRLLSDRFSAERPKGSFSTLEIQRTEQGDSAMYLCASSARGTDEAFFGQGTRLTVV.